This is a list of T cell receptor beta chains from one sample in a study of PD-1 blockade in classical Hodgkin lymphoma. Repertoires were generated with immunoSEQ multiplex PCR, while TCRdb's copy carries only in-frame clones and drops some. In the table there are about 11,000 clones, 70% to 85% of which are singletons. The specimen comprised peripheral blood mononuclear cells (PBMCs), sampled at baseline. Every receptor here comes from a human donor with classical Hodgkin lymphoma. Both conserved end residues are part of each CDR3. D genes are given only for firm matches. Not every row has a clone size; where given, it reads once, few, many or a size class.

v_call	d_call	j_call	clone_size	cdr3_nt	cdr3_aa
TRBV4-3	TRBD2	TRBJ2-3	few	TGCGCCAGCAGCTATCTCGGGGGGGGACTCACAGATACGCAGTATTTT	CASSYLGGGLTDTQYF
TRBV28	TRBD2	TRBJ2-5	.	TGTGCCAGCAGTGGACTAGCGGCTACTTTGGAGACCCAGTACTTC	CASSGLAATLETQYF
TRBV19	TRBD2	TRBJ2-7	.	TGTGCCAGTAGTCTCGTGGCTAGCGGGTACGAGCAGTACTTC	CASSLVASGYEQYF
TRBV27	TRBD2	TRBJ2-7	.	TGTGCCAGCAGTTATAAAGCGGGAGGAGGTTGGGAGCAGTACTTC	CASSYKAGGGWEQYF
TRBV10-1	.	TRBJ2-7	.	TGCGCCAGCAGCTTACGCCGGGACACCCCCTCCTACGAGCAGTACTTC	CASSLRRDTPSYEQYF
TRBV6-1	.	TRBJ1-2	.	TGTGCCAGCAGTGAACAGGGTGGACAGTTTTTCTATGGCTACACCTTC	CASSEQGGQFFYGYTF
TRBV5-1	.	TRBJ1-5	.	TGCGCCAGCAGCACAGGGCCCAATCAGCCCCAGCATTTT	CASSTGPNQPQHF
TRBV4-2	.	TRBJ1-3	.	TGTGCCAGCAGCCAAGATCGGACAGTCTCTGGAAACACCATATATTTT	CASSQDRTVSGNTIYF
TRBV7-2	.	TRBJ1-4	.	TGTGCCAGCAGCACCCAAGCGGGTGTTCGGGAAAAACTGTTTTTT	CASSTQAGVREKLFF
TRBV5-1	TRBD1	TRBJ1-2	.	TGCGCCAGCAGCTCCGGACAGGGCAACTATGGCTACACCTTC	CASSSGQGNYGYTF
TRBV11-3	TRBD1	TRBJ1-1	once	TGTGCCAGCAGCCACAGGGGTGGCACTGAAGCTTTCTTT	CASSHRGGTEAFF
TRBV2	TRBD2	TRBJ2-1	medium-sized	TGTGCCAGCAGCCCGGGACTAGCGGCAGGTGAGCAGTTCTTC	CASSPGLAAGEQFF
TRBV10-3	.	TRBJ1-2	.	TGTGCCATCAGGCTGGCGCAGGGGAACTATGGCTACACCTTC	CAIRLAQGNYGYTF
TRBV7-9	.	TRBJ1-6	.	TGTGCCAGCGCATACGCTGGGACTTATAATTCACCCCTCCACTTT	CASAYAGTYNSPLHF
TRBV7-2	.	TRBJ1-5	.	TGTGCCAGCAGCTTAAATGGGGCGTCCAGCAATCAGCCCCAGCATTTT	CASSLNGASSNQPQHF
TRBV7-9	.	TRBJ1-2	once	TGTGCCAGCAGCTTAGCGCTCGGGCACCTCTATGGCTACACCTTC	CASSLALGHLYGYTF
TRBV20-1	.	TRBJ2-7	.	TGCAGTGCTAGATCGCAGGTCGAGCAGTACTTC	CSARSQVEQYF
TRBV4-3	.	TRBJ1-2	.	TGCGCCAGCAGCCAAGATCGGCGGGGAACTAACTATGGCTACACCTTC	CASSQDRRGTNYGYTF
TRBV19	TRBD1	TRBJ1-1	once	TGTGCCACTCACAGGGGCACTGAAGCTTTCTTT	CATHRGTEAFF
TRBV29-1	TRBD1	TRBJ1-3	.	TGCAGCGTTGCGCAGGGGGCGAACTCTGGAAACACCATATATTTT	CSVAQGANSGNTIYF
TRBV6-5	TRBD1	TRBJ1-5	medium-sized	TGTGCCAGCAGTCGTGCAGGGGGGCAGCCCCAGCATTTT	CASSRAGGQPQHF
TRBV27	.	TRBJ2-2	.	TGTGCCAGCAGAGGAGGGGCCAACACCGGGGAGCTGTTTTTT	CASRGGANTGELFF
TRBV2	TRBD2	TRBJ2-1	.	TGTGCCAGCAGTGGACTAGCGGGGATAAACTACAATGAGCAGTTCTTC	CASSGLAGINYNEQFF
TRBV4-1	.	TRBJ1-4	.	TGCGCCAGCAGCCAAGGGTCAAGGAGTAATGAAAAACTGTTTTTT	CASSQGSRSNEKLFF
TRBV6-9	.	TRBJ1-2	few	TGTGCCAGCAGTCCAGACGGTGGCAACTATGGCTACACCTTC	CASSPDGGNYGYTF
TRBV27	.	TRBJ1-4	.	TGTGCCAGCAAGCCATCCGGGACGATAAATGAAAAACTGTTTTTT	CASKPSGTINEKLFF
TRBV21-1	.	TRBJ1-2	.	TGTGCCAGCAGCAAGGAGGGGGCAGTCGACTATGGCTACACCTTC	CASSKEGAVDYGYTF
TRBV27	.	TRBJ2-2	.	TGTGCCAGCAGTTCAGCGCGGCAGATAGTAAACACCGGGGAGCTGTTTTTT	CASSSARQIVNTGELFF
TRBV6-5	.	TRBJ2-7	.	TGTGCCAGCAGTTACGCCACAGGGCGGACCTACGAGCAGTACTTC	CASSYATGRTYEQYF
TRBV28	.	TRBJ1-1	.	TGTGCCAGCACCAGGGGAGGGGACGTCGAAGCTTTCTTT	CASTRGGDVEAFF
TRBV10-3	.	TRBJ1-2	.	TGTGCCATCAGTGTTAACCAGGGGGGCTACACCTTC	CAISVNQGGYTF
TRBV7-3	.	TRBJ2-2	.	TGTGCCAGCAGCTTAACCAGCGTTGGGGAGCTGTTTTTT	CASSLTSVGELFF
TRBV10-3	TRBD1	TRBJ2-7	.	TGTGCCATCAGTACAGGGGTCCACGAGCAGTACTTC	CAISTGVHEQYF
TRBV28	TRBD2	TRBJ2-1	.	TGTGCCAGCAGTCCCGCCGGACTAGCGGGAGGGCCAAACAATGAGCAGTTCTTC	CASSPAGLAGGPNNEQFF
TRBV6-1	.	TRBJ1-1	.	TGTGCCAGCAGTGAGACAGCGGCCGTTTTTGGCATGAACACTGAAGCTTTCTTT	CASSETAAVFGMNTEAFF
TRBV6-5	TRBD1	TRBJ1-2	few	TGTGCCAGCAGCCGGAGACAGGGGCGGGATGGCTACACCTTC	CASSRRQGRDGYTF
TRBV21-1	.	TRBJ1-6	.	TGTGCCAGCAGCAAAGTTGGGTTGGGGCAGGAGCGATCACCCCTCCACTTT	CASSKVGLGQERSPLHF
TRBV7-7	.	TRBJ1-2	.	TGTGCCAGCGGACGACAGGCCCCTAACTATGGCTACACCTTC	CASGRQAPNYGYTF
TRBV7-3	.	TRBJ2-5	.	TGTGCCAGCAGCTTAGTAGGGTTGGGGCAAGAGACCCAGTACTTC	CASSLVGLGQETQYF
TRBV15	.	TRBJ1-4	few	TGTGCCACCAGACAGGGCCGAAGTTTCGAAAAACTGTTTTTT	CATRQGRSFEKLFF
TRBV10-3	.	TRBJ1-1	medium-sized	TGTGCCATCACCGGACATTTGAACACTGAAGCTTTCTTT	CAITGHLNTEAFF
TRBV9	.	TRBJ1-2	once	TGTGCCAGCAGCGGACAGATAAACTATGGCTACACCTTC	CASSGQINYGYTF
TRBV7-9	.	TRBJ2-1	few	TGTGCCAGCAGCCCGCAAGCGGATCCCTACAATGAGCAGTTCTTC	CASSPQADPYNEQFF
TRBV7-9	.	TRBJ2-1	.	TGTGCCAGCAGCTTAAACCCCCAATTAGCGAGTAATGAGCAGTTCTTC	CASSLNPQLASNEQFF
TRBV29-1	TRBD1	TRBJ1-2	.	TGCAGCGTAGCCGGGACAGACAACTATGGCTACACCTTC	CSVAGTDNYGYTF
TRBV6-6	.	TRBJ1-6	few	TGTGCCAGCAGTTACTCCAACAGCGTTAATTCACCCCTCCACTTT	CASSYSNSVNSPLHF
TRBV4-3	.	TRBJ1-1	.	TGCGCCAGCAGCCCGGAGGGTGCGGACACTGAAGCTTTCTTT	CASSPEGADTEAFF
TRBV6-1	TRBD2	TRBJ2-1	.	TGTGCCAGCAGTGGGGGACTAGCGTTCAATGAGCAGTTCTTC	CASSGGLAFNEQFF
TRBV5-1	TRBD2	TRBJ2-2	few	TGCGCCAGCAGCTTGGGGACTAGCGTCAACACCGGGGAGCTGTTTTTT	CASSLGTSVNTGELFF
TRBV11-3	.	TRBJ1-1	once	TGTGCCAGCAGAACGACAGGAGCTAACACTGAAGCTTTCTTT	CASRTTGANTEAFF
TRBV7-2	.	TRBJ2-1	.	TGTGCCAGCAGCTCACCAACGGGGGATACCTACAATGAGCAGTTCTTC	CASSSPTGDTYNEQFF
TRBV19	.	TRBJ2-2	.	TGTGCCAGTAGTACGCTGACAGCTAACACCGGGGAGCTGTTTTTT	CASSTLTANTGELFF
TRBV7-3	.	TRBJ2-3	.	TGTGCCAGCAGCTTAAGACACCGGGTCAATCCAGATACGCAGTATTTT	CASSLRHRVNPDTQYF
TRBV28	TRBD1	TRBJ1-6	.	TGTGCCAGCAGTTTATGGAGGACAGGGTTGAATTCACCCCTCCACTTT	CASSLWRTGLNSPLHF
TRBV5-4	TRBD1	TRBJ1-4	medium-sized	TGTGCCACCCAGGGACAGGGAGGGGAAAAACTGTTTTTT	CATQGQGGEKLFF
TRBV10-3	.	TRBJ2-2	.	TGTGCCATCAGGAAGGGTAGTAGCGGCAACACCGGGGAGCTGTTTTTT	CAIRKGSSGNTGELFF